This T cell receptor beta chain comes out of a study of blood T cells in healthy people across ages. Germline V gene sequence: CDR1 SNHLY, CDR2 FYNNEI. V lost 7 bases and J lost 6, with 18 bases in between. This CDR3 is 14 amino acids long. PCR was performed a second time for roughly 7 to 12 cycles using a sample-barcoded 5' primer and a J-beta primer mix. Using its own MiXCR run on the 5' RACE reads, TCRdb lists one record per CDR3 protein. The sample shows 850,000 to 1,100,000 distinct CDR3 sequences, more than 30% of them seen only once. Sequencing used blood. The TCR originated in a man between 18 and 29 years old in good health. The V and J genes are TRBV2 and TRBJ1-1; maybe TRBD1 (5 bases). Written as DNA, the CDR3 is TGTGCCAGCAAAATGGGGGGGTCTGATCCTGAAGCTTTCTTT. It yields the protein CASKMGGSDPEAFF.